Below, one T cell receptor (beta chain) is given with its context. No antigen is known for it. CDR3 size: 15 residues. Germline loops: CDR1 SGHNT, CDR2 YENEEA. Trimming took off 5 bases at V and 2 bases at J, with 14 bases between the two ends. The record originates from a study of cytomegalovirus exposure and HLA in healthy donors. Study overall: The roughly 110 validation repertoires matched the 600 to 700 first-cohort repertoires in platform, a later analysis reported. Findings and caveats of the study: The classifier was said to identify cytomegalovirus status with high specificity and sensitivity. Subsequent analysis revealed that first-cohort TCR clusters tended to co-occur in the 95 to 150 validation repertoires.

Repertoires were generated with immunoSEQ multiplex PCR, while TCRdb's copy carries only in-frame clones and drops some. The data contain about 360,000 clones, more than 80% of them singletons. The V call is TRBV11-3, the J call TRBJ2-3; weak D call: TRBD2 (5 bases). The source material was PBMCs. The receptor was isolated from a woman between 18 and 30 years old in good health and CMV-seronegative. The CDR3 region has the DNA TGTGCCAGCAGCCTTGGAGTGAGGGTCACAGATACGCAGTATTTT. Protein product: CASSLGVRVTDTQYF.